The 6 T cell receptor beta chains below were found in one sample sequenced in a study of lymphopenia after photon versus proton radiotherapy. Method: immunoSEQ multiplex PCR; TCRdb's copy keeps in-frame clones and lacks some. The sample has 55,000 to 70,000 clones; under 95% are singletons. This specimen consisted of peripheral blood, obtained from a patient treated with photon-based radiotherapy. Receptor source: a woman in her 70s with pancreatic cancer.

This clone has a handful of counts. The V call is TRBV4-3, the J call TRBJ2-5, with a possible D match to TRBD1 (6 bases). Trimming shortened V by 4 bases and J by 0 bases, and 12 bases separated the two germline ends. Per the germline V gene, CDR1 is LGHNA and CDR2 is YSLEER. This CDR3 comprises 15 residues. The CDR3 region has the DNA TGCGCCAGCAGCCTAGGGGCAGGGGACCAAGAGACCCAGTACTTC. This sequence encodes CASSLGAGDQETQYF.

The chain employs TRBV4-2 and TRBJ2-3, with TRBD2 identical over 8 bases. CDR1 LGHNA and CDR2 YNFKEQ come from the germline V gene. The CDR3 has 18 residues. V dropped 1 base and J dropped 8; count of bases not matched to a gene: 17. DNA for the CDR3: TGTGCCAGCAGCCAAGGAGGGCTAGCGGGCCGGGGACCAGGTACGCAGTATTTT. This encodes CASSQGGLAGRGPGTQYF.

V and J are TRBV4-3 and TRBJ2-1; a weak D match, TRBD2 (5 bases). CDR3 size: 13 residues. Germline lookup yields CDR1 LGHNA and CDR2 YSLEER. Trimming pared 4 bases from V and 6 bases from J, leaving 10 bases between. CDR3 in amino acids: CASSPGMRNEQFF. In DNA, the CDR3 is TGCGCCAGCAGCCCGGGGATGCGCAATGAGCAGTTCTTC.

In its sample, this clone was seen once. The chain joins TRBV28 to TRBJ2-3; D is perhaps TRBD2 (6 bases). Trimming took off 7 bases at V and 2 bases at J, with 7 bases between the two ends. The CDR3 runs 12 residues. Germline lookup yields CDR1 MDHEN and CDR2 SYDVKM. CDR3 nucleotide sequence: TGTGCCAGCACGGGAGCCACAGATACGCAGTATTTT. Protein: CASTGATDTQYF.

The chain uses TRBV12-5 and TRBJ2-1; the D gene is possibly TRBD2 (5 bases). This CDR3 is 11 amino acids long. Deletions cut 6 bases from V and 15 bases from J, with 15 bases between. Germline-derived CDR1 and CDR2 are LGHNT and FRNRAP. In DNA, the CDR3 is TGTGCTAGTGGGTTCCGGGAACGGACGTTCTTC. This encodes CASGFRERTFF.

V gene TRBV28 combines with J gene TRBJ2-1; possibly TRBD1 for D (6 bases). This CDR3 comprises 13 residues. V was shortened by 3 bases and J by 9 bases, with 12 bases between the two germline ends. Germline CDR1 is MDHEN and CDR2 is SYDVKM. CDR3 amino acids: CASSFTTGAEQFF. The CDR3 nucleotides are TGTGCCAGCAGTTTCACGACAGGCGCTGAGCAGTTCTTC.